Included here is one T cell receptor (beta chain) sequence, with context. Authors' processing steps: Quantification of nucleated cells was approximated via reference gene primer amplification. This table comes from immunoSEQ multiplex PCR, and its TCRdb copy is limited to in-frame clones, with some not included. From that table come the V and J calls and clone size; the DNA was used to work out D and trimming. Among around 42,000 clones listed, more than 70% were seen once. This specimen belongs to a study of blood T cell repertoires in COVID-19. Study context: Donors in the United States, Italy and Spain gave samples during acute or convalescent COVID-19.

The source is a human donor in a cohort sampled during active COVID-19. Source material: peripheral blood.

The CDR3 DNA reads as TGTGCCAGCAGTCCCAGGGGGCGAGGGAGGTATGGCTACACCTTC. It encodes CASSPRGRGRYGYTF. V and J are TRBV28 and TRBJ1-2; 8 positions match TRBD1. V shed 5 bases and J 5 bases; nucleotides not matched to a gene: 10. Germline CDR1 is MDHEN and CDR2 is SYDVKM. The CDR3 totals 15 residues.